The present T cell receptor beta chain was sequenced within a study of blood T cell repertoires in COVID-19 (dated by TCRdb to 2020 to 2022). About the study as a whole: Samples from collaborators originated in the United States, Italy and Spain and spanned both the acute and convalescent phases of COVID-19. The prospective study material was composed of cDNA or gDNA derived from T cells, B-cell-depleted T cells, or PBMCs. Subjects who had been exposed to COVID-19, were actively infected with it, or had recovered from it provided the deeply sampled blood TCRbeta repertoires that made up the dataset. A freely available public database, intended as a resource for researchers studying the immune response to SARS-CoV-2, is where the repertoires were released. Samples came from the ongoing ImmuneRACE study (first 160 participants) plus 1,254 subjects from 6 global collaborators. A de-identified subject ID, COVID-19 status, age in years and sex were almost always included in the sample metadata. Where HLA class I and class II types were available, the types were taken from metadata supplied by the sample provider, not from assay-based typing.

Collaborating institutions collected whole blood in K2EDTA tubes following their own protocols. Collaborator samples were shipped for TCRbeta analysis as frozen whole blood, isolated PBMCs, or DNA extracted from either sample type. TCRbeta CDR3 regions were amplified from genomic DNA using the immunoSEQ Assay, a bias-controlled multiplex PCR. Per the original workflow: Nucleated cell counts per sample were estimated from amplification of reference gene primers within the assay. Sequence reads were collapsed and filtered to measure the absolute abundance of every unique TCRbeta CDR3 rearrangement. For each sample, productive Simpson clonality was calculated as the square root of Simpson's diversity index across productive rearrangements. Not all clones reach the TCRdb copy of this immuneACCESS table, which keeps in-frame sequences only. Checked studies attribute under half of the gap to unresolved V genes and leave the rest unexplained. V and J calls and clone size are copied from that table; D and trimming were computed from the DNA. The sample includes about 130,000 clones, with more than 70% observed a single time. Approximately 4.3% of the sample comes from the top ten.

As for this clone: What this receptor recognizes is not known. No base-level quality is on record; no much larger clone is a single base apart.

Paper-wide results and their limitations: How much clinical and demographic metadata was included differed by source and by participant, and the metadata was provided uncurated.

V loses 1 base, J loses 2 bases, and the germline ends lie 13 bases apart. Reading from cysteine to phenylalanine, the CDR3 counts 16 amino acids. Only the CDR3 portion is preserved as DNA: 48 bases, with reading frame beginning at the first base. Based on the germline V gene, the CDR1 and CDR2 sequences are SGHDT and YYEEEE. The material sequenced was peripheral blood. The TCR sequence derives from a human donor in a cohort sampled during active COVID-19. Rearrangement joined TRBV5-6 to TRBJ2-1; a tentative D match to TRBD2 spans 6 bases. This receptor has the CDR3 CASSLRGLTTYNEQFF. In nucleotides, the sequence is TGTGCCAGCAGCTTGAGGGGACTCACCACCTACAATGAGCAGTTCTTC.